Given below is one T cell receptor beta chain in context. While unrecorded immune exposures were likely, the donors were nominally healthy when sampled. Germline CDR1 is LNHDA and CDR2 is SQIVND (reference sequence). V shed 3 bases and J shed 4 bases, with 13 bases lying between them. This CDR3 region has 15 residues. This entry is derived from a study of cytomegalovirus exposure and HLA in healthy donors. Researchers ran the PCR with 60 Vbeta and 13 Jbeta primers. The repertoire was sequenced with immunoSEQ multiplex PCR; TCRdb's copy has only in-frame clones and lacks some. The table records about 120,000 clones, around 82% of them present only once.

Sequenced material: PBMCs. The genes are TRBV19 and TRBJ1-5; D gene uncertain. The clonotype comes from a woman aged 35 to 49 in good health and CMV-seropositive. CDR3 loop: CASSIAGGKNQPQHF. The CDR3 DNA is TGTGCCAGTAGTATCGCGGGAGGAAAGAATCAGCCCCAGCATTTT.